The clone carrying this T cell receptor beta chain was found many times. The antigen remains unidentified. One junction end disagrees with the germline gene, perhaps due to a read error. The sample comes from a study of tumor-infiltrating lymphocytes in primary liver carcinoma. Findings and caveats of the study: The proportion of top clones found throughout all five tumor regions was only about 8-25%. Tumor-adjacent and tumor-blood pairs shared a smaller degree of overlap than tumor region pairs. With p = 0.039, the top-250-clone fraction in tumors significantly exceeded that in blood.

Both RNA and DNA were isolated together from about 20-30 mg of bulk tissue that had not been sorted. Infection with HBV was chronic in patients; they were treatment-naive. CDR1 is SGHTA and CDR2 is FQGTGA in the germline V gene. This CDR3 region has 14 residues. TCR beta cDNA came from roughly 550 ng total RNA, primed with a constant-region primer. Sequencing libraries for TCR beta derived from three nested multiplex PCR rounds that used slightly modified ARM-PCR. The opening two PCR rounds, around 11 cycles each, paired TRBV1-TRBV30 forward primers with a C-beta reverse primer. Each CDR3 protein is one row after TCRdb ran MiXCR on the multiplex PCR reads. Of approximately 40,000 distinct CDR3 sequences listed, 73% are singletons.

Sample: liver tumor tissue from sampling region 2. This sample's subset: tumor region T2, inferior pole. The receptor was isolated from a middle-aged man with primary liver carcinoma and hepatitis B virus infection. The chain employs TRBV7-3 and TRBJ2-2; possibly TRBD2 for D (6 bases). The CDR3 loop is CASSLDPHTGGLFF. The CDR3 bases are TGTGCCAGCAGCTTAGATCCTCACACCGGGGGGCTGTTTTTT.